This T cell receptor (beta chain) was documented in a study of Ad26.COV2.S vaccination and SARS-CoV-2 variants. Across the whole study: Ad26.COV2.S given intramuscularly, once or twice 56 days apart.

Indicated treatment: roughly 19 received Ad26.COV2.S at low or high dose, single or two shots; 5 received placebo; per-sample allocation not given. Sampling took place 63 days after the first vaccine or placebo injection. Boston hosted the donor, who was an adult aged 18-55 years. Germline assignment: CDR1 MNHEY and CDR2 SMNVEV (reference sequence). This CDR3 has 13 residues. V lost 10 bases and J lost 8; bases outside the gene matches: 9. Repertoires were generated with immunoSEQ multiplex PCR, while TCRdb's copy carries only in-frame clones and drops some. The profile shows 440,000 or so clones, 92% of them singletons.

This TCR came from a person between 18 and 65 years old who received the Ad26.COV2.S COVID-19 vaccine or a placebo. V usage is TRBV27 and J usage is TRBJ1-4; TRBD1 agrees at 8 bases. This specimen consisted of peripheral blood, obtained in a trial of Ad26.COV2.S vaccine versus placebo. Written as DNA, the CDR3 is TGTGCCACGCGGGACAGGCCGACCGAAAAACTGTTTTTT. Its protein is CATRDRPTEKLFF.